The entry that follows covers one T cell receptor (beta chain) sequence. No antigen is known for it. These data come from a study of cytomegalovirus exposure and HLA in healthy donors. Study-wide background: Out of about 410 genotyped donors, roughly 78% belonged to the Caucasian-associated ancestry cluster. Study outcomes and limitations: As was reported, the HLA-A and HLA-B alleles of most subjects were accurately predicted from TCR beta sequences. Listed as cytomegalovirus-associated were approximately 160 TCR beta chains.

This CDR3 comprises 15 residues. Germline V CDR1 and CDR2: SGHTA, FQGTGA. V was pared by 5 bases and J by 0 bases, with 11 bases between. Vbeta (60) and Jbeta (13) primers were used in the PCR. The assay was immunoSEQ multiplex PCR, and TCRdb's table has in-frame clones only and misses some. The repertoire consists of 130,000 to 150,000 clones, with around 65% occurring once and the leading ten covering 2.5% to 3.5%. This TCR derives from a woman in her twenties or thirties in good health and CMV-seropositive. The chain combines TRBV7-3 with TRBJ2-1; D is uncertain. The source material was PBMCs. CDR3 sequence: CASSPRVSSYNEQFF. The CDR3, as DNA: TGTGCCAGCAGCCCTCGGGTGAGCTCCTACAATGAGCAGTTCTTC.